The 2 T cell receptor beta chains below all came from one sample that was sequenced in a study of blood T cell repertoires in COVID-19. Produced via immunoSEQ multiplex PCR; TCRdb's table is partial and in-frame only. The data contain 150,000 to 200,000 clones, approximately 85% of them singletons. The sample was PBMCs or T cells enriched from blood (not recorded which). All receptors come from a man aged 40-50 years who had recovered from COVID-19.

CDR3 DNA sequence: TGTGCCAGCAGCCTGAGTCCACAGGGAATATACGAGCAGTACTTC. It codes for CASSLSPQGIYEQYF. The J gene is TRBJ2-7, the V gene TRBV5-4; D is perhaps TRBD1 (6 bases). Germline V lookup: CDR1 SGHNT, CDR2 YYREEE (reference sequence). The germline V and J ends were trimmed by 4 bases and 4 bases, with 18 bases remaining between them. CDR3 length: 15 residues.

The genes are TRBV3-1 (or the pseudogene TRBV3-2) and TRBJ1-2, with TRBD1 matching 9 bases. V shed 4 bases and J 4 bases; nucleotides not matched to a gene: 19. Germline CDR1 reads LGHDT; CDR2 reads YNNKEL (reference sequence). CDR3 length: 19 residues. The CDR3 DNA reads TGTGCCAGCAGCCCAGCATGGGGGACAGGGAGCTCGGTTCTCTATGGCTACACCTTC. Its protein is CASSPAWGTGSSVLYGYTF.